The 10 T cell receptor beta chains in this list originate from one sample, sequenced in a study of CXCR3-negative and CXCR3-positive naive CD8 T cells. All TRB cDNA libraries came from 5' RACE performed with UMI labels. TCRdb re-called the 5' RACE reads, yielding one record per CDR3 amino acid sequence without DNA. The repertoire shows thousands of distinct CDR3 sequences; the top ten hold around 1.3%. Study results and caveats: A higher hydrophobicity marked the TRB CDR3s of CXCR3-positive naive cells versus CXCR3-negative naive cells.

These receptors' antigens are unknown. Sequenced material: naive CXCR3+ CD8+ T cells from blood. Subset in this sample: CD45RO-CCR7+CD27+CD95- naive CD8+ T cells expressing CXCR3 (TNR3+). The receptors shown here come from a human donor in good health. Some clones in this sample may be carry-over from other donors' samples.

CDR3 loop: CSVLAGGTYNEQFF. V is TRBV29-1 and J is TRBJ2-1; TCRdb returns TRBD2, unconfirmable since there is no DNA. CDR3 length: 14 residues. The V gene's germline CDR1 is SQVTM and CDR2 ANQGSEA.

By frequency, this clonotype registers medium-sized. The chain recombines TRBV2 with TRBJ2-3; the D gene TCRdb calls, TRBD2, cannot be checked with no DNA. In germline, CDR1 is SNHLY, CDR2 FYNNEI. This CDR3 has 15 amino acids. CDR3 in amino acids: CASRPTSGNTDTQYF.

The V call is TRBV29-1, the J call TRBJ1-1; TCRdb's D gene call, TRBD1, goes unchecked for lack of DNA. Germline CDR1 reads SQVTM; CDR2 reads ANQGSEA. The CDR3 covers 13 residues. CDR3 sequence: CSVTQQGNTEAFF.

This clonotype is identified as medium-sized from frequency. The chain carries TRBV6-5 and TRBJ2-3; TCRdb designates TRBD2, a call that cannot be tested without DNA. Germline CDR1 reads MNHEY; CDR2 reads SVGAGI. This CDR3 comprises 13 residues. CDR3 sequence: CASHSGRGDTQYF.

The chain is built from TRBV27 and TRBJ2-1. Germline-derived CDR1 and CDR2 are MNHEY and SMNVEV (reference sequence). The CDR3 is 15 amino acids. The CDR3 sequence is CASSPIWGRGNEQFF.

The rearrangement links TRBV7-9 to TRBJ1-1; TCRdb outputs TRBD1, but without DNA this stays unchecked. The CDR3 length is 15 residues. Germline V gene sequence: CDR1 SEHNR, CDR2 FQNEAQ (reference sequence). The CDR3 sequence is CASSHPGTGDVEAFF.

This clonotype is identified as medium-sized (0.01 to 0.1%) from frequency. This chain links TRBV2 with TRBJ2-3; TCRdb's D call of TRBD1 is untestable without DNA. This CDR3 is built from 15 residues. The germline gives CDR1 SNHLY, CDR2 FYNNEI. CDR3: CALDDRDRGTDTQYF.

The CDR3 is CAIVAGIGYTQYF. The V and J genes are TRBV10-2 and TRBJ2-3; TCRdb proposes TRBD2, but this gene call is untestable without DNA. Germline V gene sequence: CDR1 WSHSY, CDR2 SAAADI. There are 13 residues in the CDR3.

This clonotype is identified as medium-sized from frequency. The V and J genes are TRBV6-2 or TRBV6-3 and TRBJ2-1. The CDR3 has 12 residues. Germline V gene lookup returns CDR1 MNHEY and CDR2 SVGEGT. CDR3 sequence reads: CASIDTWNEQFF.

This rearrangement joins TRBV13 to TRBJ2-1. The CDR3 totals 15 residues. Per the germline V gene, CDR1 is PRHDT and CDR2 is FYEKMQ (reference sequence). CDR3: CASSDRLASYNEQFF.